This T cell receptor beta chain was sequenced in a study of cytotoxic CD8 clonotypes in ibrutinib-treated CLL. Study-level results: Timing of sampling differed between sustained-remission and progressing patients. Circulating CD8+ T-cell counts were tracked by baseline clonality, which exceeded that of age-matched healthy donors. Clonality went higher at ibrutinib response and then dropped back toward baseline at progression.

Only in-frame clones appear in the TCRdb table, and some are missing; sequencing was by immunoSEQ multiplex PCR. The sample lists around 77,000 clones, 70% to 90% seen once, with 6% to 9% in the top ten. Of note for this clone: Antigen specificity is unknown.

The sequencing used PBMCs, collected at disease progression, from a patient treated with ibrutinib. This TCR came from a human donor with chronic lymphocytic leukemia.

CDR3 protein: CATYTVYGYTF. As DNA, the CDR3 is TGTGCCACCTATACAGTCTATGGCTACACCTTC. The chain is built from TRBV28 and TRBJ1-2; D gene unclear. Germline CDR1 reads MDHEN; CDR2 reads SYDVKM. The length of the CDR3 is 11 residues. V was pared by 10 bases and J by 4 bases, with 10 bases between.